This TCR beta chain was found in a study of metastatic and nonmetastatic thyroid tumors. Background on the study: Peripheral blood and tumor or nodule samples from malignant and benign thyroid patients were compared. Overall study findings and caveats: Relative to benign nodules, malignant thyroid tumors were reportedly characterized by significantly elevated TCR beta diversity in blood and tumor.

The V and J ends lost 3 bases and 0 bases, in that order; junction bases with no gene match: 8. Germline assignment: CDR1 DFQATT and CDR2 SNEGSKA (reference sequence). The CDR3 runs to 16 residues. A word on this clone: As yet, its antigen is unknown.

No patient had received any treatment before thyroid surgery. As handled by the study authors: Between-group CDR3 differences, defined by clinicopathological status, yielded a distant-metastasis classifier for papillary thyroid cancer. From the PCR reads, TCRdb re-called clones with MiXCR. These V and J calls originate from TCRdb's pipeline instead of the authors' own analysis. The data contain 25,000 to 35,000 clones, 4% of them seen just once; the ten biggest clones take up over 20%. The chain is built from TRBV20-1 and TRBJ1-3; 7 bases match TRBD1. Sequenced material: blood. The TCR was taken from a female donor with papillary thyroid cancer or a benign thyroid nodule (not recorded which). Some clones in this sample may be carry-over from other donors' samples. The CDR3 nucleotides read TGCAGTGCTAGCCCAGGGACAGAAATCTCTGGAAACACCATATATTTT. Protein sequence: CSASPGTEISGNTIYF.